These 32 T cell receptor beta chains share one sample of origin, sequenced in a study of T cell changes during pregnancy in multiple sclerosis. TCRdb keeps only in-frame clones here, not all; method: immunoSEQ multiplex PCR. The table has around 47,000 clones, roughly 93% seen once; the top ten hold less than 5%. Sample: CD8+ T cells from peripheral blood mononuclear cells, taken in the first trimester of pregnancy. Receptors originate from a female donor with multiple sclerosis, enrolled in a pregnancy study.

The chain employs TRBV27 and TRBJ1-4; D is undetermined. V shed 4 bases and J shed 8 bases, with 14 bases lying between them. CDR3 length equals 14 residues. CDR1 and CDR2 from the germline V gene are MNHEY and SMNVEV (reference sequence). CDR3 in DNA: TGTGCCAGCAGTTATGGGGTCAGAGGGGAAAAACTGTTTTTT. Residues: CASSYGVRGEKLFF.

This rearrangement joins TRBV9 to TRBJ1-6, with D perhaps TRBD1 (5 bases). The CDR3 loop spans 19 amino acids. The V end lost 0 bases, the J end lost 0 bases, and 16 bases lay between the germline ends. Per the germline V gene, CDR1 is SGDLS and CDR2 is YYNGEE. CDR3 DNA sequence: TGTGCCAGCAGCGTAGAAGGGGACTCTGGGAGCTCCTATAATTCACCCCTCCACTTT. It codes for CASSVEGDSGSSYNSPLHF.

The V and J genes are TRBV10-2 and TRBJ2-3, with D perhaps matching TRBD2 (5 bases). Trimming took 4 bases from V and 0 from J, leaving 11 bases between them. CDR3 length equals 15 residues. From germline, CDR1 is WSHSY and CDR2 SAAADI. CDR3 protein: CASSVGSGSTDTQYF. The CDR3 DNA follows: TGCGCCAGCAGTGTGGGAAGCGGAAGCACAGATACGCAGTATTTT.

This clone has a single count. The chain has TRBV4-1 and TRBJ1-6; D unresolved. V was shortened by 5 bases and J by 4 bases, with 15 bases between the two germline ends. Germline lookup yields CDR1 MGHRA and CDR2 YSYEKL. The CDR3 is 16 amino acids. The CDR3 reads CASSSVPDTYNSPLHF. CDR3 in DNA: TGCGCCAGCAGCTCGGTTCCCGACACTTATAATTCACCCCTCCACTTT.

The DNA of the CDR3 is TGTGCCAGCAGTGACTCTAGCGGGGGGGCCAATGAGCAGTTCTTC. Protein sequence: CASSDSSGGANEQFF. V usage is TRBV6-4 and J usage is TRBJ2-1; 11 bases agree with TRBD2. This CDR3 has 15 amino acids. CDR1 and CDR2 from the germline V gene are MRHNA and SNTAGT. Trimming cost V 0 bases and J 6 bases; bases outside gene matches: 1.

CDR3 in DNA: TGTGCCAGCAGTGGGCTAGCGGGAGTTGATACCGGGGAGCTGTTTTTT. Amino acid sequence: CASSGLAGVDTGELFF. The gene calls are TRBV2 and TRBJ2-2; 10 bases are a match to TRBD2. The V gene's germline CDR1 is SNHLY and CDR2 FYNNEI. The ends lost 4 bases at V and 5 bases at J; junction bases unmatched: 7. The CDR3 sequence is 16 residues long.

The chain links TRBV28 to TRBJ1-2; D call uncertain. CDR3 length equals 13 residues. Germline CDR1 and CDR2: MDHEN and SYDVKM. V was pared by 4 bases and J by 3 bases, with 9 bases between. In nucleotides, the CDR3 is TGTGCCAGCAGTTCCCTCCTCCACTATGGCTACACCTTC. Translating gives CASSSLLHYGYTF.

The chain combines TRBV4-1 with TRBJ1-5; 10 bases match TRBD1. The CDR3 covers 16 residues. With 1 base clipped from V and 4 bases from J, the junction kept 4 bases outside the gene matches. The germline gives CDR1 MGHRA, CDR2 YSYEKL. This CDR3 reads CASSQGDRGPNQPQHF. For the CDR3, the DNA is TGCGCCAGCAGCCAAGGGGACAGGGGCCCTAATCAGCCCCAGCATTTT.

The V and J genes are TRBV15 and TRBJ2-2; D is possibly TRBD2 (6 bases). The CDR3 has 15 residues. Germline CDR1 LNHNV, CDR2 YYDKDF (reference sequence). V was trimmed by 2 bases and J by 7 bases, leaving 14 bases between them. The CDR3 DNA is TGTGCCACCAGCAGACCCGGACTACCGTACGGGGAGCTGTTTTTT. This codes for CATSRPGLPYGELFF. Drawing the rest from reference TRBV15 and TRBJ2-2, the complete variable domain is DAMVIQNPRYQVTQFGKPVTLSCSQTLNHNVMYWYQQKSSQAPKLLFHYYDKDFNNEADTPDNFQSRRPNTSFCFLDIRSPGLGDTAMYLCATSRPGLPYGELFFGEGSRLTVL.

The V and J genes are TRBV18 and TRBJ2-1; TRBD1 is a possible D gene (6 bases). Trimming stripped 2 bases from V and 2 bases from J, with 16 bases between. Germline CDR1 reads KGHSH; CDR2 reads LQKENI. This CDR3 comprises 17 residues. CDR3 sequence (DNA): TGTGCCAGCTCACCAATCCCAGGGGAGAGGGCCTACAATGAGCAGTTCTTC. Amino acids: CASSPIPGERAYNEQFF.

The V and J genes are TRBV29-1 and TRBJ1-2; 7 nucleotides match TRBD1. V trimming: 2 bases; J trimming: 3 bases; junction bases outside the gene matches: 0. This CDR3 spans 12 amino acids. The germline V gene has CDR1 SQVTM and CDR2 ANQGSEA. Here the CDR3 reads CSVEQGDYGYTF. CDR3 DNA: TGCAGCGTTGAACAGGGGGACTATGGCTACACCTTC.

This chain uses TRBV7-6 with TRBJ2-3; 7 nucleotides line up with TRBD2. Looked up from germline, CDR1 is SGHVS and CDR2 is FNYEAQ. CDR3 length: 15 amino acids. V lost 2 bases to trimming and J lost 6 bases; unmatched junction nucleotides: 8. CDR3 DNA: TGTGCCAGCAGCTTACTCCCTAGCGGAGGGGATACGCAGTATTTT. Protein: CASSLLPSGGDTQYF.

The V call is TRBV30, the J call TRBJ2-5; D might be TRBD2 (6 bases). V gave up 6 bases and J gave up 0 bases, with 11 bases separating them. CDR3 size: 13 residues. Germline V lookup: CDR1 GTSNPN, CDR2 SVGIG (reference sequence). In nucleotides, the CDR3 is TGTGCCTGTTCTGGGGAGGACCAAGAGACCCAGTACTTC. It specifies CACSGEDQETQYF.

This CDR3 is CASNNPGMGYNEQFF. The CDR3 DNA reads as TGTGCCAGCAACAACCCAGGGATGGGATACAATGAGCAGTTCTTC. This chain connects TRBV5-5 to TRBJ2-1, with D perhaps TRBD1 (5 bases). The CDR3 is 15 amino acids. The germline gives CDR1 SGHKS, CDR2 YYEKEE (reference sequence). Trimming took off 6 bases at V and 4 bases at J, with 17 bases between the two ends.

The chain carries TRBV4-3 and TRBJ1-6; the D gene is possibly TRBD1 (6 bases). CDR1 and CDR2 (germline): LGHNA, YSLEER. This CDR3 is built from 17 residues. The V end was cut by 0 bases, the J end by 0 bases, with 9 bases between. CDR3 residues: CASSQDPDSSYNSPLHF. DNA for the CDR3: TGCGCCAGCAGCCAAGATCCGGACAGCTCCTATAATTCACCCCTCCACTTT.

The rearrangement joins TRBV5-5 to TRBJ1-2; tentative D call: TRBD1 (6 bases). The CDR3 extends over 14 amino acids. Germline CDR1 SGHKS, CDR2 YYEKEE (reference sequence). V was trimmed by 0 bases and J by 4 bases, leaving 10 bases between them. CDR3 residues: CASSLDRASYGYTF. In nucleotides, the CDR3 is TGTGCCAGCAGCTTGGACAGGGCTAGCTATGGCTACACCTTC.

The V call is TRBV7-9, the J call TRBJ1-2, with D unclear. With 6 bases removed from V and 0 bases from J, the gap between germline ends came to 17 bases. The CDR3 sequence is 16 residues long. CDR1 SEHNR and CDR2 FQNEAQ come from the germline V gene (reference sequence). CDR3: CASRQGPAGPNYGYTF. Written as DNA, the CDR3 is TGTGCCAGCAGACAAGGGCCGGCGGGTCCTAACTATGGCTACACCTTC.

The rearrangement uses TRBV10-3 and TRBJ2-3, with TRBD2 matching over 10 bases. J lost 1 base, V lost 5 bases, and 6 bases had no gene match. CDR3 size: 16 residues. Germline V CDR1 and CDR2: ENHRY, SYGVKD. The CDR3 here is CAISPKREGGTDTQYF. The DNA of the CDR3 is TGTGCCATCAGTCCCAAGCGGGAGGGGGGCACAGATACGCAGTATTTT.

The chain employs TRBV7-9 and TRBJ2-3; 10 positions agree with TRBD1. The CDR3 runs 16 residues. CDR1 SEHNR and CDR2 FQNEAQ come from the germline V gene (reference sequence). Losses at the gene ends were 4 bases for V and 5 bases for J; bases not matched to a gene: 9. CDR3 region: CASSSRDRGWQDTQYF. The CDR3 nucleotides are TGTGCCAGCAGCTCCCGGGACAGGGGTTGGCAAGATACGCAGTATTTT.

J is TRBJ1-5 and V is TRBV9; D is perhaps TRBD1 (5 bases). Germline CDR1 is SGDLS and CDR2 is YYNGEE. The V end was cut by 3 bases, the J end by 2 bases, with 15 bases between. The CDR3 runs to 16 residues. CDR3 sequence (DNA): TGTGCCAGCAGCGCGGGGGGACTAGGAGGCAATCAGCCCCAGCATTTT. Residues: CASSAGGLGGNQPQHF.

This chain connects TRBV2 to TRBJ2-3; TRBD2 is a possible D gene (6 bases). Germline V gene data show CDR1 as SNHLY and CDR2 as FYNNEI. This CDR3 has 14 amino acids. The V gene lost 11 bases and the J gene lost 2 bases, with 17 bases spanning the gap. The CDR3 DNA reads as TGTGCCTTACTGGTGAGGGACTTCACAGATACGCAGTATTTT. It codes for CALLVRDFTDTQYF.

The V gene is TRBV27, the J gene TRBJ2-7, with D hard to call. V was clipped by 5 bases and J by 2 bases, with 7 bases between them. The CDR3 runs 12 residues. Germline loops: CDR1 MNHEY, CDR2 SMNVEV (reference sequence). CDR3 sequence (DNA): TGTGCCAGCAGTAGCCCGGCCTACGAGCAGTACTTC. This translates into CASSSPAYEQYF.

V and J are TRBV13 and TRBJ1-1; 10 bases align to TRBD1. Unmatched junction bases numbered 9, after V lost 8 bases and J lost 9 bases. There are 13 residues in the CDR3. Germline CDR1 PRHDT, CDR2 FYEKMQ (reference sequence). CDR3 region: CASDLTGGAKAFF. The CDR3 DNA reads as TGTGCCAGCGACCTGACAGGGGGCGCAAAAGCTTTCTTT.

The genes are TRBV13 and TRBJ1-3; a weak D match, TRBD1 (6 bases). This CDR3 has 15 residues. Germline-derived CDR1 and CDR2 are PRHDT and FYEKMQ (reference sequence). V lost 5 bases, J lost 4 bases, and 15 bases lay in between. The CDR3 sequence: CASSNHREPGNTIYF. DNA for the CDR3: TGTGCCAGCAGCAACCACAGGGAACCGGGAAACACCATATATTTT.

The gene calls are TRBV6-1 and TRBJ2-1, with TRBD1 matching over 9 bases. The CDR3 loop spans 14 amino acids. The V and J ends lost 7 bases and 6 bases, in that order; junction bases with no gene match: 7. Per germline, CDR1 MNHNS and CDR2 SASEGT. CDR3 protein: CASKAPGQGNEQFF. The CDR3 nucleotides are TGTGCCAGCAAAGCACCGGGACAGGGCAATGAGCAGTTCTTC.

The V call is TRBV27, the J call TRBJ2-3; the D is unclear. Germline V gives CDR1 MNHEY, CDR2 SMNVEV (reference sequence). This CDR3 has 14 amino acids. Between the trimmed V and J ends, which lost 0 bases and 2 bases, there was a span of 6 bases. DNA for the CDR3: TGTGCCAGCAGTTTATCGGCCCCCACAGATACGCAGTATTTT. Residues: CASSLSAPTDTQYF.

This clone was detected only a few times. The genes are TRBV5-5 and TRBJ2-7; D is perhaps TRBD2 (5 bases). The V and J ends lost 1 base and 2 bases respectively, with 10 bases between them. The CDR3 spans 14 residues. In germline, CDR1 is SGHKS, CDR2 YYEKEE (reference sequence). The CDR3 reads CASSLSSGTYEQYF. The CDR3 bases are TGTGCCAGCAGCTTGTCCAGCGGAACCTACGAGCAGTACTTC.

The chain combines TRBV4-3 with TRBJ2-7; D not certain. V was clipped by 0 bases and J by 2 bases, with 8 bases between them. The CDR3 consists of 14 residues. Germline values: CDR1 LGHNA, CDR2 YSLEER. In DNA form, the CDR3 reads TGCGCCAGCAGCCAAGACCTTGGGCCCTACGAGCAGTACTTC. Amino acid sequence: CASSQDLGPYEQYF.

This chain's CDR3 is CASSRGLEEQYF. The CDR3 DNA is TGCGCCAGCAGCCGGGGACTTGAGGAGCAGTACTTC. This sequence joins TRBV4-1 and TRBJ2-7; tentative D call: TRBD2 (6 bases). Trimming removed 4 bases from V and 7 bases from J, with 11 bases in between. The CDR3 covers 12 residues. Looked up from germline, CDR1 is MGHRA and CDR2 is YSYEKL.

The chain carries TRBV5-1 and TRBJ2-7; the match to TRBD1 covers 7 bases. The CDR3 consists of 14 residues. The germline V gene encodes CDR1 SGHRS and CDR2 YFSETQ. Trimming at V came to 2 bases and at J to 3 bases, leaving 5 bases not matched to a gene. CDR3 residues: CASSLRQGNYEQYF. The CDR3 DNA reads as TGCGCCAGCAGCTTACGACAGGGTAACTACGAGCAGTACTTC.

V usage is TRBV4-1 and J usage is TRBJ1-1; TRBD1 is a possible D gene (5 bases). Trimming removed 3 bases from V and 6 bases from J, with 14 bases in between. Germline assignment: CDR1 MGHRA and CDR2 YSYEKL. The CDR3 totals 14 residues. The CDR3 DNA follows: TGCGCCAGCAGCCAGGAGACAGTTTTCGCTGAAGCTTTCTTT. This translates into CASSQETVFAEAFF.

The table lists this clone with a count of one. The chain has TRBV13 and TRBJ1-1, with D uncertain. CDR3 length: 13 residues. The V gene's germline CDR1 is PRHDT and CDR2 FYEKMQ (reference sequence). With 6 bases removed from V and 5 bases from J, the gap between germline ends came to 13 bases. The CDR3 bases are TGTGCCAGCAGAGGAATGGAGCGGACTGAAGCTTTCTTT. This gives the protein CASRGMERTEAFF.